The present TCR beta chain was sequenced within a study of shared clonotypes between healthy human individuals. Study-wide results and caveats: When compared with the clonotypes that were shared by all four sorted-subset donors, the non-shared clonotypes turned out to have lower generation probabilities.

The naive CD8 population came from CD45RO-negative cells selected for CCR7, without terminally differentiated effector memory CD45RA+ cells. Worth noting for this clone: Its matching antigen is unknown.

The CDR3 spans 15 residues. From germline, CDR1 is MNHEY and CDR2 SMNVEV (reference sequence). V lost 8 bases to trimming and J lost 3 bases; unmatched junction nucleotides: 9. Investigators spread the genomic DNA of each subset evenly over several immunoSEQ plates. Profiling relied on immunoSEQ multiplex PCR, and the TCRdb table lists in-frame clones only, not all of them. This table has about 2.1 million clones, around 93% appearing once. This chain links TRBV27 with TRBJ2-5, with TRBD1 matching 10 bases. Input material: naive CD8+ T cells from PBMCs. The receptor was isolated from a man younger than 35 in good health. Some clones in this sample may be carry-over from other donors' samples. CDR3 region: CASHRLTGGKETQYF. DNA of the CDR3: TGTGCCAGCCATCGGCTGACAGGGGGCAAAGAGACCCAGTACTTC.